One and the same sample provided the 31 T cell receptor beta chains below, sequenced in a study of blood T cell repertoires in COVID-19. Assay used: immunoSEQ multiplex PCR; TCRdb lists only in-frame clones, some missing. The data show approximately 66,000 clones, around nine tenths seen once. Sequenced material: peripheral blood. The receptor source for this set is a woman aged 50 to 65 with active or convalescent COVID-19.

The V call is TRBV7-9, the J call TRBJ2-1; maybe TRBD2 (5 bases). The CDR3 runs to 16 residues. Germline V gene lookup returns CDR1 SEHNR and CDR2 FQNEAQ (reference sequence). V was trimmed by 5 bases and J by 1 base, leaving 15 bases between them. CDR3 loop: CASSPAEAASYNEQFF. CDR3 coding DNA: TGTGCCAGCAGCCCCGCCGAAGCGGCTTCCTACAATGAGCAGTTCTTC.

The chain combines TRBV25-1 with TRBJ1-3, with 9 bases identical to TRBD1. V shed 1 base, J shed 4 bases, and the junction held 11 bases outside the gene matches. CDR1 is MGHDK and CDR2 is SYGVNS in the germline V gene. CDR3 size: 18 residues. The DNA for the CDR3 is TGTGCCAGCAGTGAATTTGCCCCCGGACAGGGGATCGGAAACACCATATATTTT. Its protein product is CASSEFAPGQGIGNTIYF.

The J gene is TRBJ1-2, the V gene TRBV29-1; 9 bases agree with TRBD1. Unmatched junction bases numbered 11, after V lost 0 bases and J lost 0 bases. The germline gives CDR1 SQVTM, CDR2 ANQGSEA. This CDR3 is built from 18 residues. Here the CDR3 DNA reads TGCAGCGTTGAAGATCTACAGGGGGCCCCCCTTACTAACTATGGCTACACCTTC. As protein: CSVEDLQGAPLTNYGYTF.

The chain has TRBV19 and TRBJ2-3; 9 nucleotides line up with TRBD2. Unmatched junction bases numbered 5, after V lost 4 bases and J lost 0 bases. The CDR3 covers 16 residues. Germline loops: CDR1 LNHDA, CDR2 SQIVND (reference sequence). CDR3: CASSKLAGGSTDTQYF. The CDR3 nucleotides read TGTGCCAGTAGTAAACTAGCGGGCGGGAGCACAGATACGCAGTATTTT.

The chain couples TRBV5-4 to TRBJ2-7, with 14 bases that match TRBD2. Germline V lookup: CDR1 SGHNT, CDR2 YYREEE (reference sequence). With V trimmed by 4 bases and J by 5 bases, 14 bases remained unmatched. This CDR3 is 18 amino acids long. CDR3 sequence reads: CASSGFGLAGGVVDEQYF. For the CDR3, the DNA is TGTGCCAGCAGCGGATTCGGACTAGCGGGAGGAGTCGTAGACGAGCAGTACTTC.

CDR3: CASSLGGSSGNTIYF. CDR3 nucleotide sequence: TGTGCCAGCAGCTTAGGAGGAAGCTCTGGAAACACCATATATTTT. This chain links TRBV7-9 with TRBJ1-3; D is ambiguous. V lost 1 base and J lost 0, with 7 bases in between. Germline V gene lookup returns CDR1 SEHNR and CDR2 FQNEAQ (reference sequence). There are 15 residues in the CDR3.

The chain carries TRBV7-8 and TRBJ1-6; TRBD1 matches at 7 bases. Germline V gene data show CDR1 as SGHVS and CDR2 as FQNEAQ. V lost 5 bases to trimming and J lost 6 bases; unmatched junction nucleotides: 1. The CDR3 has 13 amino acids. CDR3 region: CASSPGGNSPLHF. CDR3 DNA: TGTGCCAGCAGCCCAGGGGGTAATTCACCCCTCCACTTT. The full variable domain, with the rest looked up from reference TRBV7-8 and TRBJ1-6, is GAGVSQSPRYKVAKRGQDVALRCDPISGHVSLFWYQQALGQGPEFLTYFQNEAQLDKSGLPSDRFFAERPEGSVSTLKIQRTQQEDSAVYLCASSPGGNSPLHFGNGTRLTVT.

V is TRBV6-5 and J is TRBJ1-1; D might be TRBD1 (6 bases). Per germline, CDR1 MNHEY and CDR2 SVGAGI. This CDR3 region has 13 residues. Trimming pared 7 bases from V and 1 base from J, leaving 10 bases between. The CDR3 region has the DNA TGTGCCAGCATCATGACAGGGAACACTGAAGCTTTCTTT. As protein: CASIMTGNTEAFF.

The rearrangement joins TRBV4-1 to TRBJ1-2; perhaps TRBD1 as D (6 bases). Germline CDR1 and CDR2: MGHRA and YSYEKL. V was shortened by 6 bases and J by 4 bases, with 15 bases between the two germline ends. The CDR3 runs to 14 residues. The CDR3: CASRSGASLYGYTF. CDR3 nucleotides: TGCGCCAGCAGGTCAGGGGCCTCTCTCTATGGCTACACCTTC.

The chain combines TRBV11-2 with TRBJ1-6; tentative D call: TRBD1 (6 bases). V was trimmed by 1 base and J by 7 bases, leaving 14 bases between them. This CDR3 has 16 residues. Germline values: CDR1 SGHAT, CDR2 FQNNGV. CDR3 amino acids: CASSLVVQGWNSPLHF. DNA for the CDR3: TGTGCCAGCAGCTTAGTTGTGCAGGGGTGGAATTCACCCCTCCACTTT.

The chain is built from TRBV7-8 and TRBJ1-5; D call uncertain. CDR1 and CDR2 (germline): SGHVS, FQNEAQ. The CDR3 covers 16 residues. Trimming pared 3 bases from V and 0 bases from J, leaving 12 bases between. CDR3 sequence: CASSFHLLGSNQPQHF. In DNA, the CDR3 is TGTGCCAGCAGCTTCCACCTTCTAGGTAGCAATCAGCCCCAGCATTTT. The whole variable domain, remainder taken from reference TRBV7-8 and TRBJ1-5, is GAGVSQSPRYKVAKRGQDVALRCDPISGHVSLFWYQQALGQGPEFLTYFQNEAQLDKSGLPSDRFFAERPEGSVSTLKIQRTQQEDSAVYLCASSFHLLGSNQPQHFGDGTRLSIL.

The J gene is TRBJ2-1, the V gene TRBV5-6; 11 nucleotides agree with TRBD2. CDR3 length equals 16 residues. V gave up 0 bases and J gave up 4 bases; unmatched junction bases: 3. Germline values: CDR1 SGHDT, CDR2 YYEEEE. The CDR3 nucleotides are TGTGCCAGCAGCTTGGGACTAGCGGGACTATACAATGAGCAGTTCTTC. Translated: CASSLGLAGLYNEQFF.

Written as DNA, the CDR3 is TGTGCCAGCAGCCAAGAAATGAGCGGGGCTGCCTACGAGCAGTACTTC. Translation gives CASSQEMSGAAYEQYF. The chain carries TRBV3-1 (or the pseudogene TRBV3-2) and TRBJ2-7; 7 bases line up with TRBD2. The germline CDR1 and CDR2 sequences are LGHDT and YNNKEL (reference sequence). J was trimmed by 2 bases and V by 0 bases; bases with no gene match: 7. CDR3 length: 16 residues.

The chain is built from TRBV20-1 and TRBJ2-3; 14 nucleotides line up with TRBD2. V was clipped by 3 bases and J by 5 bases; unmatched bases: 13. Germline CDR1 DFQATT, CDR2 SNEGSKA (reference sequence). This CDR3 has 18 amino acids. DNA of the CDR3: TGCAGTGCTAGTAGGTATCCCGGGACTAGCGGGAGTGGAGATACGCAGTATTTT. Its protein is CSASRYPGTSGSGDTQYF.

The chain links TRBV10-3 to TRBJ2-1; 8 bases are a match to TRBD2. V was pared by 7 bases and J by 5 bases, with 10 bases of the junction left unmatched. In germline, CDR1 is ENHRY, CDR2 SYGVKD. There are 15 residues in the CDR3. This CDR3 is CAIKERSGGDNEQFF. The CDR3 DNA follows: TGTGCCATCAAGGAGCGGAGCGGGGGAGACAATGAGCAGTTCTTC.

The chain recombines TRBV2 with TRBJ2-1, with 9 bases matching TRBD1. J gave up 4 bases and V 6 bases, and 7 bases lay outside the gene matches. CDR3 size: 15 residues. Germline V lookup: CDR1 SNHLY, CDR2 FYNNEI. CDR3 loop: CASSKGQGLYNEQFF. For the CDR3, the DNA is TGTGCCAGCAGCAAGGGACAGGGCCTTTACAATGAGCAGTTCTTC.

This clone was seen once. The V and J genes are TRBV11-2 and TRBJ1-1; TRBD1 is a possible D gene (6 bases). The CDR3 extends over 13 amino acids. V was clipped by 4 bases and J by 13 bases, with 19 bases between them. The germline gives CDR1 SGHAT, CDR2 FQNNGV. The CDR3 DNA follows: TGTGCCAGCAGCTCCGAGGGGTTGGGGGGGCTTTTCTTT. It codes for CASSSEGLGGLFF.

V and J are TRBV12-3 or TRBV12-4 and TRBJ2-5, with D maybe TRBD1 (5 bases). Trimming removed 2 bases from V and 4 bases from J, with 8 bases in between. CDR3 length: 13 residues. The CDR3 bases are TGTGCCAGCAGTTTATCCCAGGGAGAGACCCAGTACTTC. Its protein product is CASSLSQGETQYF.

The rearrangement uses TRBV13 and TRBJ2-7; 9 nucleotides agree with TRBD2. The CDR3 runs to 16 residues. Germline V lookup: CDR1 PRHDT, CDR2 FYEKMQ (reference sequence). After removal of 5 bases from V and 4 bases from J, the junction contained 12 bases not matched to a gene. For the CDR3, the DNA is TGTGCCAGCAGCCCTGGGGTTAGCGGGAGTCGGTACGAGCAGTACTTC. Translating gives CASSPGVSGSRYEQYF.

The chain has TRBV9 and TRBJ2-1; 12 bases agree with TRBD2. The V and J ends lost 3 bases and 6 bases, in that order; junction bases with no gene match: 4. The CDR3 is 15 amino acids. Per germline, CDR1 SGDLS and CDR2 YYNGEE. CDR3 DNA sequence: TGTGCCAGCAGCGAATCGGGACTAGCGGGCAATGAGCAGTTCTTC. Translation gives CASSESGLAGNEQFF.

V and J are TRBV5-6 and TRBJ2-7, with 7 positions matching TRBD1. Germline CDR1 SGHDT, CDR2 YYEEEE. After removal of 3 bases from V and 3 bases from J, the junction contained 9 bases not matched to a gene. There are 15 residues in the CDR3. The DNA for the CDR3 is TGTGCCAGCAGCTGGACAGGTGATCTTAACTACGAGCAGTACTTC. Translation: CASSWTGDLNYEQYF.

In nucleotides, the CDR3 is TGTGCCAGCAGCCATTCGGCACTAGCGGGAAGTCGGAATGAGCAGTTCTTC. Its protein product is CASSHSALAGSRNEQFF. This sequence joins TRBV7-3 and TRBJ2-1; 10 bases are a match to TRBD2. The germline V gene encodes CDR1 SGHTA and CDR2 FQGTGA. This CDR3 is built from 17 residues. V gave up 5 bases and J gave up 7 bases; unmatched junction bases: 14. Using reference TRBV7-3 and TRBJ2-1 for the parts outside the CDR3, the full variable domain is GAGVSQTPSNKVTEKGKYVELRCDPISGHTALYWYRQSLGQGPEFLIYFQGTGAADDSGLPNDRFFAVRPEGSVSTLKIQRTERGDSAVYLCASSHSALAGSRNEQFFGPGTRLTVL.

The CDR3 DNA is TGCAGCGCCGCGGGACAGAGATACATGAACACTGAAGCTTTCTTT. Protein: CSAAGQRYMNTEAFF. The rearrangement joins TRBV29-1 to TRBJ1-1, with 7 bases lining up with TRBD1. V was clipped by 7 bases and J by 0 bases; unmatched bases: 11. From germline, CDR1 is SQVTM and CDR2 ANQGSEA. This CDR3 has 15 amino acids.

The chain recombines TRBV7-3 with TRBJ2-1, with 13 bases identical to TRBD2. Germline V CDR1 and CDR2: SGHTA, FQGTGA. Trimming removed 1 base from V and 10 bases from J; junction bases left unmatched: 16. CDR3 length: 19 residues. The DNA of the CDR3 is TGTGCCAGCAGCTTAAACCGCCTCTTTACTAGCGGGAGGGCCGAGGAGCAGTTCTTC. This translates into CASSLNRLFTSGRAEEQFF.

This rearrangement joins TRBV15 to TRBJ1-5; the D gene is possibly TRBD1 (5 bases). This CDR3 region has 19 residues. Trimming removed 2 bases from V and 0 bases from J, with 20 bases in between. Germline CDR1 LNHNV, CDR2 YYDKDF (reference sequence). CDR3 nucleotide sequence: TGTGCCACCAGCAGATCCTATCTCGCAGGGAAAAATAGCAATCAGCCCCAGCATTTT. Translating it yields CATSRSYLAGKNSNQPQHF.

This clone was seen just once. CDR3 sequence (DNA): TGCAGCGTAGAGACAGAGATACTTTCCCTTTCTAACTATGGCTACACCTTC. Protein product: CSVETEILSLSNYGYTF. The chain links TRBV29-1 to TRBJ1-2; D perhaps matches TRBD1 (5 bases). Germline CDR1 and CDR2: SQVTM and ANQGSEA. This CDR3 is 17 amino acids long. Trimming took 6 bases from V and 0 from J, leaving 23 bases between them.

The chain joins TRBV19 to TRBJ2-7; 9 bases are a match to TRBD2. The CDR3 spans 14 residues. Germline V gene lookup returns CDR1 LNHDA and CDR2 SQIVND (reference sequence). The junction had 2 bases not matched to a gene; V was cut back by 3 bases and J by 2 bases. This chain's CDR3 is CASSIASGAYEQYF. Written as DNA, the CDR3 is TGTGCCAGTAGTATCGCTAGCGGGGCCTACGAGCAGTACTTC.

The CDR3: CATSRGRLAPSTDTQYF. The CDR3 DNA follows: TGTGCCACCAGCAGAGGGCGACTAGCACCGAGCACAGATACGCAGTATTTT. The chain combines TRBV15 with TRBJ2-3, with 7 bases matching TRBD2. CDR3 length equals 17 residues. Germline values: CDR1 LNHNV, CDR2 YYDKDF (reference sequence). The V segment lost 1 base and the J segment 0 bases; nucleotides outside the gene matches: 7.

The chain links TRBV27 to TRBJ1-1, with TRBD1 matching over 7 bases. J gave up 5 bases and V 8 bases, and 2 bases lay outside the gene matches. CDR1 is MNHEY and CDR2 is SMNVEV in the germline V gene (reference sequence). The CDR3 has 11 residues. Here the CDR3 reads CASRRGTEAFF. The CDR3 DNA reads as TGTGCCAGCCGCAGGGGGACTGAAGCTTTCTTT.

V is TRBV19 and J is TRBJ2-1, with TRBD2 identical over 10 bases. V trimming: 7 bases; J trimming: 5 bases; junction bases outside the gene matches: 14. The CDR3 is made up of 17 amino acids. The V gene's germline CDR1 is LNHDA and CDR2 SQIVND (reference sequence). This CDR3 reads CASNPTSGLAAHNEQFF. In DNA, the CDR3 is TGTGCCAGTAACCCGACCTCCGGACTAGCGGCTCACAATGAGCAGTTCTTC.

The genes are TRBV29-1 and TRBJ2-1; D is possibly TRBD2 (6 bases). V lost 2 bases and J 9 bases, leaving 20 bases between the germline ends. CDR3 length equals 15 residues. Germline lookup yields CDR1 SQVTM and CDR2 ANQGSEA. This CDR3 is CSVERGDAGWGEQFF. In nucleotides, the CDR3 is TGCAGCGTTGAAAGAGGGGACGCGGGGTGGGGTGAGCAGTTCTTC.